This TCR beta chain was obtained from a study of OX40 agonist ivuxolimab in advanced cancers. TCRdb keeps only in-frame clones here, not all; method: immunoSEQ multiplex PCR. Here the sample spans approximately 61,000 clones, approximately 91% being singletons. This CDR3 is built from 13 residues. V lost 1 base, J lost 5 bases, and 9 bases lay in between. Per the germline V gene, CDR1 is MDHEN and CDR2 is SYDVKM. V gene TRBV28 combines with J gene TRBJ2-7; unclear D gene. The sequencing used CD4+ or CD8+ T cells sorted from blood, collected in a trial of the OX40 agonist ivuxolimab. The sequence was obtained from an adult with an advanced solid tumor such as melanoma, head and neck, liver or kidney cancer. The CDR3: CASSLSGWDEQYF. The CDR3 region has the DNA TGTGCCAGCAGTTTATCCGGGTGGGACGAGCAGTACTTC.